Below, 15 T cell receptor beta chains from the same sample are listed, as sequenced in a study of cytomegalovirus exposure and HLA in healthy donors (dated by TCRdb to about 2017). To prepare the library, the immunoSEQ multiplex PCR assay was applied. A mixture of 60 forward primers for TCR Vbeta segments and 13 reverse primers for TCR Jbeta segments was used in the multiplex PCR. Not all clones reach the TCRdb copy of this immuneACCESS table, which keeps in-frame sequences only. Checked studies attribute under half of the gap to unresolved V genes and leave the rest unexplained. This sample gives some 200,000 clones in total; approximately 84% of them show up just once. The top ten clonotypes cover about 2.6% of the sample. The sequenced material came from PBMCs. These receptors were collected from a woman aged 45-65 years in good health and CMV-seropositive.

This clone was picked up a small number of times. This sequence joins TRBV28 and TRBJ2-2; 7 bases agree with TRBD1. The CDR3 is 16 residues long. V gave up 2 bases and J gave up 3 bases; unmatched junction bases: 6. The germline CDR1 and CDR2 sequences are MDHEN and SYDVKM. The CDR3 DNA follows: TGTGCCAGCAGTTTAATAACAGGGGTGGACACCGGGGAGCTGTTTTTT. This codes for CASSLITGVDTGELFF.

The genes are TRBV6-1 and TRBJ1-6; no firm D call. The CDR3 totals 16 residues. CDR1 is MNHNS, CDR2 SASEGT, per germline. V lost 2 bases, J lost 0 bases, and 8 bases lay in between. The CDR3 DNA reads as TGTGCCAGCAGTGAACCCGAGAGCTCCTATAATTCACCCCTCCACTTT. Translation: CASSEPESSYNSPLHF.

CDR3 nucleotides: TGTGCCAGTAGTACCTCGCAGGGGAGAAACACCATATATTTT. Translating it yields CASSTSQGRNTIYF. The chain couples TRBV19 to TRBJ1-3; D is possibly TRBD1 (6 bases). CDR3 length: 14 residues. Looked up from germline, CDR1 is LNHDA and CDR2 is SQIVND (reference sequence). Between the trimmed V and J ends, which lost 4 bases and 5 bases, there was a span of 12 bases.

This chain uses TRBV7-9 with TRBJ2-2; TRBD2 matches at 9 bases. Germline V CDR1 and CDR2: SEHNR, FQNEAQ (reference sequence). V was clipped by 0 bases and J by 0 bases; unmatched bases: 2. This CDR3 is 17 amino acids long. DNA for the CDR3: TGTGCCAGCAGCTTAGCAAGCGGGGGGACGAACACCGGGGAGCTGTTTTTT. Amino acids: CASSLASGGTNTGELFF.

This chain connects TRBV20-1 to TRBJ2-7, with D tentatively TRBD1 (5 bases). Trimming pared 5 bases from V and 8 bases from J, leaving 13 bases between. The CDR3 covers 11 residues. The germline CDR1 and CDR2 sequences are DFQATT and SNEGSKA (reference sequence). The DNA for the CDR3 is TGCAGTGCTGGACAACCCGAACAGCAGTACTTC. Translation gives CSAGQPEQQYF.

The chain employs TRBV7-2 and TRBJ2-3; tentatively, D is TRBD2 (6 bases). This CDR3 spans 16 amino acids. Germline V gene sequence: CDR1 SGHTA, CDR2 FQGNSA. V was trimmed by 1 base and J by 2 bases, leaving 13 bases between them. CDR3 sequence (DNA): TGTGCCAGCAGCTTAGGTTCGGGGGAGCCCACAGATACGCAGTATTTT. Protein: CASSLGSGEPTDTQYF.

CDR3 in amino acids: CASSDRGSTDTQYF. DNA for the CDR3: TGTGCCAGCAGCGACAGGGGATCCACAGATACGCAGTATTTT. The chain uses TRBV7-3 and TRBJ2-3, with TRBD1 matching 8 bases. In germline, CDR1 is SGHTA, CDR2 FQGTGA. V shed 5 bases, J shed 2 bases, and the junction held 3 bases outside the gene matches. CDR3 length equals 14 residues.

This chain links TRBV15 with TRBJ2-5; TRBD2 agrees at 10 bases. This CDR3 has 16 amino acids. The V and J ends lost 1 base and 1 base, in that order; junction bases with no gene match: 3. CDR1 and CDR2 from the germline V gene are LNHNV and YYDKDF (reference sequence). The CDR3 nucleotides are TGTGCCACCAGCAGAGTTAGCGGGGGGTTCCAAGAGACCCAGTACTTC. Translated: CATSRVSGGFQETQYF.

This chain joins TRBV5-1 and TRBJ2-3, with TRBD2 matching 9 bases. V lost 4 bases, J lost 1 base, and 4 bases stayed unmatched. This CDR3 has 15 residues. Looked up from germline, CDR1 is SGHRS and CDR2 is YFSETQ. The CDR3 DNA reads TGCGCCAGCAGCCTGACTAGCGGTGGCACAGATACGCAGTATTTT. It is translated as CASSLTSGGTDTQYF.

The chain links TRBV18 to TRBJ2-2, with D perhaps matching TRBD2 (5 bases). The CDR3 covers 15 residues. From germline, CDR1 is KGHSH and CDR2 LQKENI. V shed 6 bases and J shed 0 bases, with 11 bases lying between them. CDR3 DNA: TGTGCCAGCTCGGAGCGGTACCCGAACACCGGGGAGCTGTTTTTT. This encodes CASSERYPNTGELFF.

CDR3 amino acids: CASSLMAGKETQYF. Here the CDR3 DNA reads TGTGCCAGCAGTTTGATGGCAGGAAAAGAGACCCAGTACTTC. The chain couples TRBV28 to TRBJ2-5; D gene ambiguous. The CDR3 is made up of 14 amino acids. The V end was cut by 3 bases, the J end by 3 bases, with 11 bases between. Germline CDR1 and CDR2: MDHEN and SYDVKM.

This chain uses TRBV15 with TRBJ2-2; 11 bases agree with TRBD2. The CDR3 has 16 amino acids. With V trimmed by 2 bases and J by 5 bases, 4 bases remained unmatched. Germline V CDR1 and CDR2: LNHNV, YYDKDF (reference sequence). The CDR3 nucleotides are TGTGCCACCAGCAGATCTAGCGGGGGGCAAACCGGGGAGCTGTTTTTT. Amino acids: CATSRSSGGQTGELFF.

Only a few counts were recorded for this clone. This sequence joins TRBV5-1 and TRBJ1-1; D not resolved. The V gene's germline CDR1 is SGHRS and CDR2 YFSETQ. This CDR3 has 14 amino acids. The ends were cut back, 4 bases at V and 1 base at J, with 11 bases in the middle. CDR3 region: CASSARPGNTEAFF. The CDR3 nucleotides are TGCGCCAGCAGCGCCCGTCCGGGGAACACTGAAGCTTTCTTT.

This clone occurred once. Its ends do not fully match the called genes, so a read error is possible. The rearrangement links TRBV5-4 to TRBJ1-5; D remains unclear. This CDR3 contains 13 residues. Germline V gene sequence: CDR1 SGHNT, CDR2 YYREEE (reference sequence). The CDR3 DNA sequence: TGTGCCAGCAGCTTATCTAGCCATCAGCCCCAGCATTTT. This translates into CASSLSSHQPQHF.

The chain is built from TRBV6-6 and TRBJ2-5; unclear D gene. Trimming removed 2 bases from V and 4 bases from J, with 11 bases in between. The CDR3 covers 14 residues. The germline V gene encodes CDR1 MNHNY and CDR2 SVGAGI (reference sequence). The CDR3 reads CASSYRRRLETQYF. The CDR3 DNA is TGTGCCAGCAGTTACAGGAGACGCCTAGAGACCCAGTACTTC.